This TCR beta chain was documented in a study of T cell clonality in common variable immunodeficiency. The table lists this clone with a few counts. What it binds is not known. Some clones are missing from TCRdb's copy, which holds only in-frame ones; the method was immunoSEQ multiplex PCR. Recorded here are roughly 34,000 clones, none singletons. Findings and caveats of the study: Common variable immunodeficiency TCR beta sequences reportedly had fewer deletions and N-nucleotide insertions.

This receptor was identified in a human donor with common variable immunodeficiency. The source material was peripheral blood mononuclear cells.

The CDR3 DNA, read in part, is TGTGCCAGCAGCTCAGCCTACGAG. Its protein product is CASSSAYE. The entire CDR3 reads CASSSAYEQYF. The chain has TRBV7-2 and TRBJ2-7, with D hard to call. Coverage ceases 3 residues before the CDR3 finishes, and the germline J gene fills in the end. Trimming removed 4 bases at V and 2 bases at J, with 3 bases between. The CDR3 is 11 amino acids. Germline V lookup: CDR1 SGHTA, CDR2 FQGNSA. The whole variable domain, filled in from reference TRBV7-2 and TRBJ2-7, reads GAGVSQSPSNKVTEKGKDVELRCDPISGHTALYWYRQSLGQGLEFLIYFQGNSAPDKSGLPSDRFSAERTGGSVSTLTIQRTQQEDSAVYLCASSSAYEQYFGPGTRLTVT.